The next 29 T cell receptor beta chains were all read from a single sample in a study of T-cell memory formation after mild COVID-19. TCRdb redid the calling of the 5' RACE reads with MiXCR, one entry per CDR3 protein. This table holds fewer than 90,000 distinct CDR3 sequences, roughly 13% found once. Sequencing input: PBMCs or a T cell subset sorted from them (not recorded which). These receptors all come from a man between 18 and 35 years old who had mild COVID-19 (a few samples of this study predate the infection). Cell type and time point are not known.

The rearrangement joins TRBV20-1 to TRBJ2-5, with 12 bases matching TRBD2. The V segment lost 2 bases and the J segment 3 bases; nucleotides outside the gene matches: 4. Germline V gene data show CDR1 as DFQATT and CDR2 as SNEGSKA (reference sequence). The CDR3 contains 15 residues. CDR3 loop: CSARKPSGGEETQYF. The CDR3 nucleotides are TGCAGTGCTAGAAAGCCTAGCGGGGGGGAAGAGACCCAGTACTTC.

This clonotype occurred a few times. The chain carries TRBV4-3 and TRBJ2-1; 14 nucleotides match TRBD2. Per the germline V gene, CDR1 is LGHNA and CDR2 is YSLEER. V shed 3 bases and J 9 bases; nucleotides not matched to a gene: 7. The CDR3 spans 16 residues. The CDR3 sequence is CASSHRLAGGPVEQFF. The CDR3, as DNA: TGCGCCAGCAGCCACCGACTAGCGGGGGGGCCCGTTGAGCAGTTCTTC.

In this sample, this clonotype turned up a few times. The chain links TRBV29-1 to TRBJ2-2; TRBD1 is a possible D gene (6 bases). Germline V gene lookup returns CDR1 SQVTM and CDR2 ANQGSEA. V lost 6 bases and J 7 bases, leaving 12 bases between the germline ends. This CDR3 has 12 residues. The CDR3 is CSVDRRGGELFF. CDR3 nucleotides: TGCAGCGTGGACAGAAGGGGCGGGGAGCTGTTTTTT.

V and J are TRBV14 and TRBJ1-1; no firm D call. The V end was cut by 6 bases, the J end by 11 bases, with 10 bases between. Germline V gene sequence: CDR1 SGHDN, CDR2 FVKESK. The CDR3 sequence is 10 residues long. CDR3 DNA: TGTGCCAGCAGTGTCCCTGGGGCTTTCTTT. Encoded protein: CASSVPGAFF.

The chain has TRBV2 and TRBJ2-5, with a tentative D call TRBD1 (5 bases). The ends were cut back, 3 bases at V and 5 bases at J, with 16 bases in the middle. Germline assignment: CDR1 SNHLY and CDR2 FYNNEI. CDR3 length: 15 residues. CDR3 in amino acids: CASSDRQGYGETQYF. The CDR3 nucleotides read TGTGCCAGCAGTGATCGGCAGGGATACGGCGAGACCCAGTACTTC. Full variable domain (remainder filled in from reference TRBV2 and TRBJ2-5): EPEVTQTPSHQVTQMGQEVILRCVPISNHLYFYWYRQILGQKVEFLVSFYNNEISEKSEIFDDQFSVERPDGSNFTLKIRSTKLEDSAMYFCASSDRQGYGETQYFGPGTRLLVL.

This clonotype was seen only a few times. CDR3 DNA: TGTGCCAGCAGCCCCGCGACAGGGTACTACGGCGAGCAGTACGTC. This translates into CASSPATGYYGEQYV. The chain links TRBV7-8 to TRBJ2-7, with 7 positions matching TRBD1. CDR1 and CDR2 from the germline V gene are SGHVS and FQNEAQ. The CDR3 is 15 amino acids. The trim removed 5 bases at V and 6 bases at J, leaving 13 bases unmatched.

The chain has TRBV5-1 and TRBJ2-7, with a weak D call TRBD1 (5 bases). Germline V gene lookup returns CDR1 SGHRS and CDR2 YFSETQ. V was cut by 2 bases and J by 3 bases, with 12 bases left in between. The CDR3 consists of 14 residues. This CDR3 is CASSFGHSNYEQYF. The CDR3 bases are TGCGCCAGCAGCTTTGGACATTCTAACTACGAGCAGTACTTC.

The rearrangement uses TRBV7-8 and TRBJ2-5, with D possibly being TRBD1 (5 bases). Per germline, CDR1 SGHVS and CDR2 FQNEAQ. The V and J ends lost 7 bases and 0 bases respectively, with 12 bases between them. The CDR3 totals 14 residues. CDR3: CASNTAGYQETQYF. CDR3 bases: TGTGCCAGCAACACGGCAGGGTACCAAGAGACCCAGTACTTC. Supplemented by reference TRBV7-8 and TRBJ2-5, the full variable domain reads GAGVSQSPRYKVAKRGQDVALRCDPISGHVSLFWYQQALGQGPEFLTYFQNEAQLDKSGLPSDRFFAERPEGSVSTLKIQRTQQEDSAVYLCASNTAGYQETQYFGPGTRLLVL.

This clonotype appeared a few times. The V call is TRBV12-3 or TRBV12-4, the J call TRBJ2-3, with unresolved D. CDR3 length equals 14 residues. V gave up 2 bases and J gave up 6 bases, with 12 bases separating them. CDR3 in amino acids: CASSLQPSTDTQYF. DNA for the CDR3: TGTGCCAGCAGTTTACAGCCCTCCACGGATACGCAGTATTTT.

There are a few counts of this clonotype. The chain links TRBV20-1 to TRBJ2-7; 8 bases line up with TRBD1. The CDR3 is made up of 14 amino acids. Trimming removed 2 bases from V and 6 bases from J; junction bases left unmatched: 9. Germline V gene data show CDR1 as DFQATT and CDR2 as SNEGSKA (reference sequence). The CDR3 DNA is TGCAGTGCTAGACACCGGTCAGGGGGCGGCGAGCAGTACGTC. Amino acid sequence: CSARHRSGGGEQYV.

This clonotype was recorded a few times. The J gene is TRBJ2-1, the V gene TRBV20-1, with 12 bases aligning to TRBD2. Trimming removed 0 bases from V and 8 bases from J; junction bases left unmatched: 5. Germline V gene data show CDR1 as DFQATT and CDR2 as SNEGSKA (reference sequence). There are 15 residues in the CDR3. CDR3 region: CSARDVRLAGDEQFF. The CDR3 coding sequence is TGCAGTGCTAGAGATGTTAGACTAGCGGGGGATGAGCAGTTCTTC.

This chain links TRBV6-5 with TRBJ2-2; TRBD1 agrees at 8 bases. This CDR3 is built from 13 residues. Trimming cost V 6 bases and J 4 bases; bases outside gene matches: 1. Germline-derived CDR1 and CDR2 are MNHEY and SVGAGI. CDR3 residues: CASRQGGTGELFF. The CDR3 nucleotides are TGTGCCAGCAGACAGGGGGGCACCGGGGAGCTGTTTTTT.

The V gene is TRBV30, the J gene TRBJ1-3; D is unclear. The CDR3 consists of 12 residues. Between the trimmed V and J ends, which lost 0 bases and 4 bases, there was a span of 4 bases. Germline V gene lookup returns CDR1 GTSNPN and CDR2 SVGIG (reference sequence). The CDR3 DNA reads as TGTGCCTGGAGTGTGCAGGGAAACACCATATATTTT. Translated, it gives CAWSVQGNTIYF.

In this sample, this clonotype turned up a few times. The chain employs TRBV4-1 and TRBJ2-5; D gene uncertain. Germline V lookup: CDR1 MGHRA, CDR2 YSYEKL. The V end lost 4 bases, the J end lost 1 base, and 16 bases lay between the germline ends. This CDR3 region has 16 residues. The CDR3 here is CASSPHPRQVQETQYF. CDR3 nucleotides: TGCGCCAGCAGCCCCCACCCCAGGCAGGTCCAAGAGACCCAGTACTTC.

V and J are TRBV20-1 and TRBJ1-2, with D maybe TRBD1 (6 bases). From germline, CDR1 is DFQATT and CDR2 SNEGSKA (reference sequence). The V end was cut by 2 bases, the J end by 2 bases, with 9 bases between. The CDR3 consists of 13 residues. The CDR3 region has the DNA TGCAGTGCTAGACACAGGGAAAACTATGGCTACACCTTC. Encoded protein: CSARHRENYGYTF.

This clonotype is labeled as medium-sized. The J gene is TRBJ1-3, the V gene TRBV28, with D perhaps TRBD1 (5 bases). Trimming removed 5 bases at V and 2 bases at J, with 19 bases between. The CDR3 consists of 17 residues. Germline-derived CDR1 and CDR2 are MDHEN and SYDVKM. This CDR3 reads CASSPRFYQGAGNTIYF. The CDR3 DNA reads as TGTGCCAGCAGTCCCCGCTTCTATCAAGGGGCTGGAAACACCATATATTTT.

This clonotype was recorded a few times. The V and J genes are TRBV23-1 and TRBJ1-6, with D unresolved. TRBV23-1 counts as an open reading frame of uncertain function. V was clipped by 1 base and J by 9 bases, with 16 bases between them. This CDR3 comprises 16 residues. The CDR3: CASSQYGPSGGSPLHF. The DNA of the CDR3 is TGCGCCAGCAGTCAATACGGGCCCTCAGGCGGTTCACCCCTCCACTTT.

This clonotype appeared once. The genes are TRBV7-8 and TRBJ2-6, with D maybe TRBD2 (6 bases). CDR1 and CDR2 from the germline V gene are SGHVS and FQNEAQ. CDR3 length: 17 residues. Trimming took off 4 bases at V and 0 bases at J, with 13 bases between the two ends. The chain's CDR3 is CASSSGELYSGANVLTF. In DNA form, the CDR3 reads TGTGCCAGCAGCTCGGGGGAACTTTACTCTGGGGCCAACGTCCTGACTTTC.

The gene calls are TRBV10-3 and TRBJ1-3; weak D call: TRBD1 (5 bases). The ends were cut back, 7 bases at V and 4 bases at J, with 20 bases in the middle. Germline assignment: CDR1 ENHRY and CDR2 SYGVKD. The CDR3 totals 16 residues. CDR3 bases: TGTGCCATCATGGGGACCATCCGATGGGCCGGAAACACCATATATTTT. Translating it yields CAIMGTIRWAGNTIYF.

This clonotype was observed a few times. The rearrangement uses TRBV28 and TRBJ2-2, with a weak D call TRBD2 (5 bases). The length of the CDR3 is 15 residues. Germline V gene data show CDR1 as MDHEN and CDR2 as SYDVKM. The ends were cut back, 6 bases at V and 4 bases at J, with 15 bases in the middle. CDR3: CASRLYDRGTGELFF. The CDR3 nucleotides are TGTGCCAGCAGGCTTTACGACCGGGGCACCGGGGAGCTGTTTTTT.

This clonotype was counted between two and nine times. The CDR3 sequence is CASSLSGRNTEAFF. The CDR3 region has the DNA TGTGCCAGCAGCTTATCGGGCAGGAACACTGAAGCTTTCTTT. The chain recombines TRBV5-6 with TRBJ1-1; unclear D gene. This CDR3 has 14 residues. The germline V gene encodes CDR1 SGHDT and CDR2 YYEEEE. The ends were cut back, 2 bases at V and 1 base at J, with 9 bases in the middle.

This clonotype was picked up a small number of times. The rearrangement joins TRBV27 to TRBJ2-3; D uncertain. In germline, CDR1 is MNHEY, CDR2 SMNVEV (reference sequence). The ends were cut back, 5 bases at V and 1 base at J, with 10 bases in the middle. This CDR3 comprises 14 residues. This CDR3 is CASSPRGRTDTQYF. CDR3 sequence (DNA): TGTGCCAGCAGTCCCCGAGGTCGCACAGATACGCAGTATTTT.

This clonotype has more than one count but fewer than ten. As DNA, the CDR3 is TGTGCCAGCAGCCCTATTCCGGGACAGAAACTATACGAGCAGTACTTC. Translated, it gives CASSPIPGQKLYEQYF. V and J are TRBV2 and TRBJ2-7, with 7 positions matching TRBD1. Trimming at V came to 6 bases and at J to 4 bases, leaving 15 bases not matched to a gene. CDR3 length equals 16 residues. Germline assignment: CDR1 SNHLY and CDR2 FYNNEI.

In nucleotides, the CDR3 is TGTGCCAGCACCCGAAACGGGGGTTCCGAGACCCAGTACTTC. It codes for CASTRNGGSETQYF. The genes are TRBV12-3 or TRBV12-4 and TRBJ2-5, with D possibly matching TRBD2 (6 bases). The V end lost 7 bases, the J end lost 5 bases, and 17 bases lay between the germline ends. This CDR3 has 14 amino acids.

This clonotype has a handful of counts. The V and J genes are TRBV7-9 and TRBJ2-1, with D possibly being TRBD1 (6 bases). CDR1 is SEHNR, CDR2 FQNEAQ, per germline (reference sequence). V was trimmed by 1 base and J by 4 bases, leaving 8 bases between them. The CDR3 has 14 residues. The CDR3 reads CASSLVGQYNEQFF. In DNA, the CDR3 is TGTGCCAGCAGCTTAGTCGGACAGTACAATGAGCAGTTCTTC. Full variable domain (rest looked up from reference TRBV7-9 and TRBJ2-1): DTGVSQNPRHKITKRGQNVTFRCDPISEHNRLYWYRQTLGQGPEFLTYFQNEAQLEKSRLLSDRFSAERPKGSFSTLEIQRTEQGDSAMYLCASSLVGQYNEQFFGPGTRLTVL.

The V call is TRBV7-2, the J call TRBJ2-7, with 8 positions matching TRBD2. Trimming took 6 bases from V and 6 from J; bases not matched to a gene: 10. The CDR3 consists of 14 residues. The germline CDR1 and CDR2 sequences are SGHTA and FQGNSA. The CDR3 bases are TGTGCCAGCAGTACCGTTGGTGCGGGGGGCGAGCAGTACTTC. Protein sequence: CASSTVGAGGEQYF.

V is TRBV12-3 or TRBV12-4 and J is TRBJ1-2; weak D call: TRBD1 (6 bases). Trimming took off 3 bases at V and 6 bases at J, with 11 bases between the two ends. This CDR3 is 13 amino acids long. The CDR3 is CASSFGGLDGYTF. The CDR3 nucleotides read TGTGCCAGCAGTTTTGGGGGGCTGGATGGCTACACCTTC.

This clonotype has only a few counts. The chain couples TRBV7-9 to TRBJ2-6; 7 bases map to TRBD1. Germline values: CDR1 SEHNR, CDR2 FQNEAQ (reference sequence). The CDR3 is 19 residues long. The J segment lost 1 base and the V segment lost 7 bases, leaving 16 bases of the junction unmatched. CDR3 DNA: TGTGCCAGCATCAAGCTCCTGACAGGGATCCTATCTGGGGCCAACGTCCTGACTTTC. Translation gives CASIKLLTGILSGANVLTF.

This clonotype was detected a few times. The chain combines TRBV6-5 with TRBJ1-5, with D uncertain. CDR3 length: 14 residues. V lost 5 bases to trimming and J lost 4 bases, with 12 bases between them. Per germline, CDR1 MNHEY and CDR2 SVGAGI. The DNA of the CDR3 is TGTGCCAGCAGTGACTGGTCAGGAAATCAGCCCCAGCATTTT. Protein sequence: CASSDWSGNQPQHF.